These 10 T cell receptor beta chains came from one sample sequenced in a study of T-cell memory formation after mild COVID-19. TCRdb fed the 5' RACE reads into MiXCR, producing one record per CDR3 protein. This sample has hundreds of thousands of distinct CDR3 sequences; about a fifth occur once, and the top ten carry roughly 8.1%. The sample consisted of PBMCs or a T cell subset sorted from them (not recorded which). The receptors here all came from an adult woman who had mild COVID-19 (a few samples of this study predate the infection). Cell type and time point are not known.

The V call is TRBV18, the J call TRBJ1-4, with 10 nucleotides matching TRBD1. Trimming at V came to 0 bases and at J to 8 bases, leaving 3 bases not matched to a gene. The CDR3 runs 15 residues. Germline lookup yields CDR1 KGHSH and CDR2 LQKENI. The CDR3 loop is CASSPPGTGVEKLFF. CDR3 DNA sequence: TGTGCCAGCTCACCACCCGGGACAGGGGTCGAAAAACTGTTTTTT.

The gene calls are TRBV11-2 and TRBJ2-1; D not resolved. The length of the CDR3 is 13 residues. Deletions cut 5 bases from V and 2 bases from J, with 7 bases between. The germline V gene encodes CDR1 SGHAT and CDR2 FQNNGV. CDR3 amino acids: CASSPEAYNEQFF. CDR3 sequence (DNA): TGTGCCAGCAGCCCAGAGGCCTACAATGAGCAGTTCTTC.

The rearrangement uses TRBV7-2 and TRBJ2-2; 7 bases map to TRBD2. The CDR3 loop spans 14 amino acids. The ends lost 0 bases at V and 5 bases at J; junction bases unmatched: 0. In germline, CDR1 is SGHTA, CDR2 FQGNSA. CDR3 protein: CASSLAGRTGELFF. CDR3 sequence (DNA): TGTGCCAGCAGCTTAGCCGGGAGGACCGGGGAGCTGTTTTTT. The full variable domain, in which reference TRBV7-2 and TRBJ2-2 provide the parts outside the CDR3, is GAGVSQSPSNKVTEKGKDVELRCDPISGHTALYWYRQSLGQGLEFLIYFQGNSAPDKSGLPSDRFSAERTGGSVSTLTIQRTQQEDSAVYLCASSLAGRTGELFFGEGSRLTVL.

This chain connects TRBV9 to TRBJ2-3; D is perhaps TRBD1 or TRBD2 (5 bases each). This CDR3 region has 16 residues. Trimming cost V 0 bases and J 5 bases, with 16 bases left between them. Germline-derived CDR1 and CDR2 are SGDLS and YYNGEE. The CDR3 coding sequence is TGTGCCAGCAGCGTAGCCAGCGGAGTGGGGCTAGATACGCAGTATTTT. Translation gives CASSVASGVGLDTQYF.

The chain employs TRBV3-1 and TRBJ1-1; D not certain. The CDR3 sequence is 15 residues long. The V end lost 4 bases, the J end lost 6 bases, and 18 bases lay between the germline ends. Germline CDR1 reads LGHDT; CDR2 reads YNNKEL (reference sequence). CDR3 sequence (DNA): TGTGCCAGCAGCCCCAACTGGTTGCGGGGTTCTGAAGCTTTCTTT. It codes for CASSPNWLRGSEAFF.

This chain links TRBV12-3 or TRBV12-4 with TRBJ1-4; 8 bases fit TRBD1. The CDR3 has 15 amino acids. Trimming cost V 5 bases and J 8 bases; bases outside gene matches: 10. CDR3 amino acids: CASSPPDRGWEKLFF. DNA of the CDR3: TGTGCCAGCAGTCCCCCCGACAGGGGTTGGGAAAAACTGTTTTTT.

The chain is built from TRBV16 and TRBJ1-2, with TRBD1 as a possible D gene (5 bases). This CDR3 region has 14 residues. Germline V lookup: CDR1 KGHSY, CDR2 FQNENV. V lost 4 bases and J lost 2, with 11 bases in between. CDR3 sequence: CASSPRGSNYGYTF. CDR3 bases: TGTGCCAGCAGCCCCCGGGGGTCGAACTATGGCTACACCTTC. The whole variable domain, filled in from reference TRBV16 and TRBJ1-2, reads GEEVAQTPKHLVRGEGQKAKLYCAPIKGHSYVFWYQQVLKNEFKFLISFQNENVFDETGMPKERFSAKCLPNSPCSLEIQATKLEDSAVYFCASSPRGSNYGYTFGSGTRLTVV.

The CDR3 DNA reads as TGTGCCAGCTCACCACCGGCGGCTAGCACAGATACGCAGTATTTT. Translated: CASSPPAASTDTQYF. The chain has TRBV18 and TRBJ2-3; D is uncertain. Trimming left V 0 bases short and J 0 bases short, with 7 bases between. There are 15 residues in the CDR3. The V gene's germline CDR1 is KGHSH and CDR2 LQKENI.

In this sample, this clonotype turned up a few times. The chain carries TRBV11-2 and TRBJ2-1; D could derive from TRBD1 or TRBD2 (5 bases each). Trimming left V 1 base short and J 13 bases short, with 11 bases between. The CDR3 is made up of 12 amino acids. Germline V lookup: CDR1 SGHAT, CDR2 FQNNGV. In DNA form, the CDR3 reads TGTGCCAGCAGCTTAGTCGGGGACGTCCAGTTCTTC. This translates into CASSLVGDVQFF.

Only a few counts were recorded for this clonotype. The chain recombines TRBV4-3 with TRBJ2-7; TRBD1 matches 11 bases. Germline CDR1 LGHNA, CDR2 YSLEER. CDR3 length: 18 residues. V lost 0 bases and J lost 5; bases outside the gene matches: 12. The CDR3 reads CASSQDFGTGGVVHEQYF. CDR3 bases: TGCGCCAGCAGCCAAGATTTTGGGACAGGGGGGGTCGTCCACGAGCAGTACTTC.